Listed below are T cell receptor beta chains from one sample, sequenced in a study of blood T cell repertoires in COVID-19. TCRdb keeps only in-frame clones here, not all; method: immunoSEQ multiplex PCR. The sample holds 88,000 or so clones, 75% to 90% seen once. Sequencing was carried out using peripheral blood. The receptor set was obtained from a man aged 55 to 70 with acute or convalescent COVID-19. Each CDR3 is given with its conserved first and last residue. Fields, in order: J gene, D gene, V gene, CDR3 protein. The D gene is left open where the match is weak.

J: TRBJ2-3; D: .; V: TRBV6-2/TRBV6-3; CDR3: CASSSSSERTTQYF
J: TRBJ1-5; D: .; V: TRBV11-2; CDR3: CASSLDSGWGNQPQHF
J: TRBJ2-3; D: TRBD2; V: TRBV28; CDR3: CASSFLAGGRDTQYF
J: TRBJ1-1; D: TRBD1; V: TRBV15; CDR3: CATSRGRGDTEAFF
J: TRBJ1-1; D: TRBD1; V: TRBV30; CDR3: CATDRATEAFF
J: TRBJ1-2; D: .; V: TRBV7-8; CDR3: CASSPPGVYGYTF
J: TRBJ2-1; D: TRBD2; V: TRBV11-2; CDR3: CASSQGLVYEQFF
J: TRBJ1-4; D: .; V: TRBV30; CDR3: CAWNLDRGREKLFF
J: TRBJ2-2; D: .; V: TRBV5-1; CDR3: CASSLGATQAGELFF
J: TRBJ1-6; D: .; V: TRBV6-4; CDR3: CASRDSSYNSPLHF
J: TRBJ2-7; D: TRBD1; V: TRBV10-1; CDR3: CASSESVGRGRIEQYF
J: TRBJ1-4; D: .; V: TRBV30; CDR3: CAWSQYEKLFF
J: TRBJ1-6; D: .; V: TRBV6-6; CDR3: CASSYSTVTNSPLHF
J: TRBJ1-2; D: .; V: TRBV6-2/TRBV6-3; CDR3: CASSKPRGDGYTF
J: TRBJ1-3; D: .; V: TRBV5-6; CDR3: CASSLRSQAGGNTIYF
J: TRBJ1-1; D: TRBD1; V: TRBV6-1; CDR3: CASSEGQGGVTEAFF
J: TRBJ1-1; D: .; V: TRBV7-9; CDR3: CASSLAGAGNTEAFF
J: TRBJ1-3; D: .; V: TRBV7-9; CDR3: CASSHRTGAGNTIYF
J: TRBJ2-1; D: .; V: TRBV5-1; CDR3: CASSLTQLGPLKQFF
J: TRBJ1-1; D: TRBD1; V: TRBV5-1; CDR3: CASNPTGGVNTEAFF
J: TRBJ1-3; D: TRBD1; V: TRBV3-1/TRBV3-2; CDR3: CASSHTDRAGNTIYF
J: TRBJ2-7; D: TRBD1; V: TRBV5-1; CDR3: CASSTGQGYEQYF
J: TRBJ2-5; D: TRBD2; V: TRBV25-1; CDR3: CASINRGAGGRFGETQYF
J: TRBJ2-7; D: TRBD2; V: TRBV7-9; CDR3: CASSPQRLAGESYEQYF
J: TRBJ1-2; D: TRBD1; V: TRBV11-2; CDR3: CASSLGTDTNYGYTF
J: TRBJ1-2; D: .; V: TRBV3-1/TRBV3-2; CDR3: CASSQDLPGGLYGYTF
J: TRBJ2-3; D: .; V: TRBV5-1; CDR3: CASKSSGRDTQYF
J: TRBJ1-3; D: TRBD1; V: TRBV27; CDR3: CASSNTGGSGNTIYF
J: TRBJ2-5; D: TRBD2; V: TRBV3-1/TRBV3-2; CDR3: CASSQVRTSGQETQYF
J: TRBJ1-1; D: .; V: TRBV18; CDR3: CASSPGRMNTEAFF
J: TRBJ2-1; D: .; V: TRBV30; CDR3: CAWGDWASYNEQFF
J: TRBJ1-4; D: TRBD1; V: TRBV6-5; CDR3: CASSSDRVGEKLFF
J: TRBJ2-7; D: .; V: TRBV7-2; CDR3: CASSLGGGPYEQYF
J: TRBJ1-2; D: .; V: TRBV2; CDR3: CASSEGQYYGYTF